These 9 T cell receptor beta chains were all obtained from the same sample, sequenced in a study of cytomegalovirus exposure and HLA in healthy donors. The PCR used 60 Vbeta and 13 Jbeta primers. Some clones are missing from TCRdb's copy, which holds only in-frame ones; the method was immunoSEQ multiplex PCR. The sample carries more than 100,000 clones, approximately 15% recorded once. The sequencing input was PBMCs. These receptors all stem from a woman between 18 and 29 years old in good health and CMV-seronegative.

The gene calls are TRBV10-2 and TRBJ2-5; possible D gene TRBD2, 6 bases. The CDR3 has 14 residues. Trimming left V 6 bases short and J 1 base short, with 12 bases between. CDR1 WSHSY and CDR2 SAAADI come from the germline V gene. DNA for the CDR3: TGCGCCAGCAGATACGGGAGTGGCCAAGAGACCCAGTACTTC. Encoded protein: CASRYGSGQETQYF.

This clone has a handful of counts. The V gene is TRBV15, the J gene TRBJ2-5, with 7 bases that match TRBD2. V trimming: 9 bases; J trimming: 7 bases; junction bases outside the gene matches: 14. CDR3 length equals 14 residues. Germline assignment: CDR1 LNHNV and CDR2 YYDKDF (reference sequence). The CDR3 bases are TGTGCCACAACGCAACTAGCGCTGGAAGGGACCCAGTACTTC. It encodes CATTQLALEGTQYF.

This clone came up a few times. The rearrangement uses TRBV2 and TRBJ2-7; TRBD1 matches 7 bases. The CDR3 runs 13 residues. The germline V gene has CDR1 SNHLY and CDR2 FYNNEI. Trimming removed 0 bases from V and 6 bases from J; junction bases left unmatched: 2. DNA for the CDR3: TGTGCCAGCAGTGAAGCCAGGGGGAGCGAGCAGTACTTC. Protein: CASSEARGSEQYF.

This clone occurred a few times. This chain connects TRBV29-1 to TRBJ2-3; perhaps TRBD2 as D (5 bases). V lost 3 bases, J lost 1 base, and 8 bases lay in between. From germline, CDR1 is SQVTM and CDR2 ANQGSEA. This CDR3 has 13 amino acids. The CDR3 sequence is CSVEPGGTDTQYF. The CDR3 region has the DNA TGCAGCGTTGAGCCCGGGGGCACAGATACGCAGTATTTT.

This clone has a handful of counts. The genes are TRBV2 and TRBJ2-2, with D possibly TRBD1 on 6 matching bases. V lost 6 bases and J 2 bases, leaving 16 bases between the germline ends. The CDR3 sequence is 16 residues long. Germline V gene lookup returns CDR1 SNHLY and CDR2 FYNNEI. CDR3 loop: CASRQNRDPNTGELFF. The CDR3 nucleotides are TGTGCCAGCAGGCAGAACAGGGACCCTAACACCGGGGAGCTGTTTTTT.

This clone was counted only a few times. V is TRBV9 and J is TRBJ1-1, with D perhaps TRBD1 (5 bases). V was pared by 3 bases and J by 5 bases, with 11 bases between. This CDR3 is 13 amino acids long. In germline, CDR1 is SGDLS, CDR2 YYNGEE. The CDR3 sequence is CASSEPGKTEAFF. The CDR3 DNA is TGTGCCAGCAGCGAGCCAGGGAAAACTGAAGCTTTCTTT.

CDR3 nucleotide sequence: TGTGCCAGCAGTTTTGAGGGTTCCTACAATGAGCAGTTCTTC. This translates into CASSFEGSYNEQFF. The V and J genes are TRBV27 and TRBJ2-1; D possibly corresponds to TRBD2 (5 bases). The germline V and J ends were trimmed by 3 bases and 1 base, with 7 bases remaining between them. The CDR3 has 14 residues. The V gene's germline CDR1 is MNHEY and CDR2 SMNVEV (reference sequence).

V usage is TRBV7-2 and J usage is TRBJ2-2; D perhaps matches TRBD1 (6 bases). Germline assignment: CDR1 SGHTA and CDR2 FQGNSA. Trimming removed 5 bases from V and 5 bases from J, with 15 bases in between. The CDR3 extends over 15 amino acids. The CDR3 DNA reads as TGTGCCAGCAGCCCCCGGACAGACAAGACCGGGGAGCTGTTTTTT. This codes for CASSPRTDKTGELFF.

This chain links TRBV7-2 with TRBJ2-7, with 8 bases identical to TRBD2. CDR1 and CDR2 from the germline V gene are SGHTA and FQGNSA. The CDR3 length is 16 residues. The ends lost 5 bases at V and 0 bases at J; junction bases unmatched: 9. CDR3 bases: TGTGCCAGCAGCCCCATAACGGGGGGGATCTCCTACGAGCAGTACTTC. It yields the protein CASSPITGGISYEQYF.